The clone carrying this TCR beta chain occurred many times. Antigen: not known. These data belong to a study of T-cell reconstitution after alpha-beta-depleted transplantation in children. Study-wide points: Two months or so post-transplant, alpha-beta T cells reportedly derived from several hundred expanded graft clones. Once a year had passed after transplant, T-cell counts and diversity came mostly from newly produced T cells. At day 60, the high TCRbeta diversity found in some patients originated from recipient T cells and thymic progenitors that had survived.

Preparation of the TCRbeta library involved a method that used unique molecular identifiers. TCRdb reanalysed the PCR reads using MiXCR and keeps one entry per CDR3 protein. Altogether hundreds of thousands of distinct CDR3 sequences are present, about 25% being singletons, with the ten largest covering about 2.8%. Germline V lookup: CDR1 SQVTM, CDR2 ANQGSEA. Deletions cut 4 bases from V and 6 bases from J, with 7 bases between. The CDR3 is made up of 11 amino acids. The input for sequencing was PBMCs, taken before TCRalphabeta/CD19-depleted stem cell transplant. The gene calls are TRBV29-1 and TRBJ2-1; D perhaps matches TRBD1 (6 bases). This receptor was obtained from a girl between 2 and 10 years old with Fanconi anemia, due to receive a stem cell transplant. DNA of the CDR3: TGCAGCGTTGGGACAGTCAATGAGCAGTTCTTC. Its translation: CSVGTVNEQFF.